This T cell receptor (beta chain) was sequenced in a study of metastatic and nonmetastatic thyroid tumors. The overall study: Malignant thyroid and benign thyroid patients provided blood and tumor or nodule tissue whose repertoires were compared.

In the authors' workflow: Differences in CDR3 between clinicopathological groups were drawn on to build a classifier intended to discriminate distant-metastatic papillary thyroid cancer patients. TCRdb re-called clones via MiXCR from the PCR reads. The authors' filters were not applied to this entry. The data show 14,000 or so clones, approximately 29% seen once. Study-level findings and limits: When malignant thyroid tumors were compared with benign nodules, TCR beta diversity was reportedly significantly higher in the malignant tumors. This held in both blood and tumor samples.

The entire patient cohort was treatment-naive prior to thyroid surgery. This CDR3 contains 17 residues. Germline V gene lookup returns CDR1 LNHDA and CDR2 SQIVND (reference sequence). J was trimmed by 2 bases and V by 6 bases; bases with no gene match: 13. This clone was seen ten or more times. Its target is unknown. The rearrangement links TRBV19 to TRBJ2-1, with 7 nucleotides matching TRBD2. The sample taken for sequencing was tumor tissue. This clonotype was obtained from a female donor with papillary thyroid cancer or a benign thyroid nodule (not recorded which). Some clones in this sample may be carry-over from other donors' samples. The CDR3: CASSRTPGTTAYNEQFF. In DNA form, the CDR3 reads TGTGCCAGTAGCCGAACCCCCGGGACTACTGCCTACAATGAGCAGTTCTTC.